Listed below are T cell receptor beta chains from one sample, sequenced in a study of CD8 T cells in ankylosing spondylitis. A single record per CDR3 protein comes from TCRdb applying MiXCR to the 5' RACE reads. The top ten clones hold more than 4% of a sample with about 240,000 distinct CDR3 sequences, approximately 8.4% of them seen once. The sample comprised blood, either unsorted or a sorted T cell fraction (not recorded which). These receptors were obtained from a female donor with ankylosing spondylitis or in good health (not recorded which). The CDR3 runs from the conserved cysteine through the conserved F or W. The D gene is left open where the match is weak. Not every row has a clone size; where given, it reads once, few, many or a size class.

>TRBV27|many|-|TRBJ2-5
TGTGCCAGCAGTTTTGGGGTCCAAGAGACCCAGTACTTC
CASSFGVQETQYF
>TRBV20-1|many|TRBD2|TRBJ2-2
TGCAGTGCCATCCCCCAAAAGGGAAGCGGGAGATCCACCGGGGAGCTGTTTTTT
CSAIPQKGSGRSTGELFF
>TRBV6-2/TRBV6-3|many|TRBD1|TRBJ1-6
TGTGCCAGCGGACAGGGTGGAAATTCACCCCTCCACTTT
CASGQGGNSPLHF
>TRBV29-1|many|TRBD2|TRBJ2-1
TGCAGCGTGACTAGCGGGAGTAGCAATGAGCAGTTCTTC
CSVTSGSSNEQFF
>TRBV15|-|-|TRBJ2-4
TGCTCGATCTTGGGGGAGTACTTC
CSILGEYF
>TRBV5-4|many|TRBD1|TRBJ2-3
TGTGCCAGCGTCCGGGACAGGGGGCCCTTAGATACGCAGTATTTT
CASVRDRGPLDTQYF
>TRBV19|many|TRBD1|TRBJ1-1
TGTGCCAGTAGTCCCACAGGGGAAAGGGGAGCTTTCTTT
CASSPTGERGAFF
>TRBV7-9|-|TRBD1|TRBJ2-7
TGTGCCAGCAGCGGAACCGGGACAGGGTCCTACGGGCAGTACTTC
CASSGTGTGSYGQYF
>TRBV10-3|many|-|TRBJ2-5
TGTGCCATCAAGGTGGGGGCGACCCAAGAGACCCAGTACTTC
CAIKVGATQETQYF
>TRBV5-1|many|TRBD1|TRBJ2-1
TGCGCCAGCAGCTTGGGAGGGGGACAGGGGCGCTTAAACAATGAGCAGTTCTTC
CASSLGGGQGRLNNEQFF
>TRBV7-4|few|TRBD2|TRBJ2-2
TGTGCCAGCCAACTAGCGGGAGATAGGGACACCGGGGAGCTGTTTTTT
CASQLAGDRDTGELFF
>TRBV2|many|TRBD1|TRBJ1-1
TGTGCCAGCAGTGCTACGGGACAGGGGGCCACTGAAGCTTTCTTT
CASSATGQGATEAFF
>TRBV7-9|many|-|TRBJ1-4
TGTGCCAGCAGCGCTTACGGGGCGAATGAAAAACTGTTTTTT
CASSAYGANEKLFF
>TRBV11-2|-|-|TRBJ1-1
TGTGCCAGCAGTCATTACAGGAGACAGAGGGAGAGTGAAGCTTTCTTT
CASSHYRRQRESEAFF
>TRBV25-1|many|-|TRBJ2-7
TGTGCCAGCAGTGAGCTGGCAGAAAGATACGAGCAGTACTTC
CASSELAERYEQYF
>TRBV6-5|many|-|TRBJ1-4
TGTGCCAGCAGTTCTGGGCGCAGGGATGAAAAACTGTTTTTT
CASSSGRRDEKLFF